These T cell receptor beta chains were read from a single sample in a study of T and B cells in COVID-19 patients. A single record per CDR3 protein comes from TCRdb applying MiXCR to the multiplex PCR reads. In the table there are about 17,000 distinct CDR3 sequences, under 30% of which are singletons. Material: blood. The receptors stem from a human donor who had recovered from COVID-19. Each CDR3 is given with its conserved first and last residue. The D gene is left open where the match is weak.

- TRBV7-6 CASSNDGLYGYTF
TRBD1 TRBV6-5 CASWTGPSSGNTIYF
TRBD1 TRBV5-1 CASSFTPGQGTDTQYF
- TRBV6-2/TRBV6-3 CASSLEETQYF
- TRBV5-4 CASSLVGTRTEAFF
- TRBV24-1 CATSDFTGLQETQYF
- TRBV6-6 CASSDMTLNTEAFF
TRBD1 TRBV19 CASSGQGGTEAFF
- TRBV5-6 CASSWGTPDTQYF
- TRBV12-3/TRBV12-4 CASSKDSTEAFF
TRBD2 TRBV7-2 CASSRPTTTSGGFYEQYF
TRBD1 TRBV19 CASSINPSLSWDSYVRGYTF
TRBD1 TRBV5-3 CARSFTGGHGLLGANVLTF
- TRBV6-2/TRBV6-3 CASSYGSGGANVLTF
TRBD2 TRBV5-4 CASSTRTSGSYEQYF
- TRBV6-1 CASTHGDSGANEKLFF
- TRBV11-2 CASSPRTDTNYGYTF
- TRBV6-6 CASSQRGGAPTEAFF
- TRBV5-4 CASSHGTDKETQYF
TRBD1 TRBV5-5 CASSSSGTGGPGELFF
- TRBV15 CATSRNRGGSSYNEQFF
- TRBV5-6 CASSTGSYTDTQYF
- TRBV5-1 CASSEKAAQETQYF
- TRBV4-3 CASSQDPDGDSYEQYF
TRBD2 TRBV5-3 CARSILACNEQFF
TRBD2 TRBV7-6 CASSPTGGTDTQYF
- TRBV6-5 CASRQLSGADTQYF
TRBD1 TRBV5-4 CASSNEDRVEDSPLHF
TRBD1 TRBV6-5 CASRPGTGFAYGYTF
- TRBV19 CASSGGRGVSGYTF
- TRBV10-3 CAISVQGVGNTEAFF
TRBD1 TRBV7-9 CASSWTGSQDEQYF
TRBD1 TRBV6-2/TRBV6-3 CASIMDRAVSGYTF
- TRBV6-5 CASSYGGGPGNTIYF
- TRBV18 CASSPATQYTEAFF
TRBD2 TRBV7-6 CASSPWTSGAQETQYF
- TRBV20-1 CSARGRRTSTANEQFF
TRBD2 TRBV12-3/TRBV12-4 CASSYTSGGAGELFF
TRBD1 TRBV27 CASSFSGQGYGYTF
TRBD1 TRBV5-3 CARGEGAGYTF
- TRBV2 CASSESGKYYGYTF
- TRBV5-1 CASSFQGSTEAFF
- TRBV10-3 CAISDVNTNYGYTF
TRBD2 TRBV5-4 CASSLASGGSIYNEQFF
- TRBV14 CASSQGGVGTNEKLFF
- TRBV4-3 CASSQAWGIPTGELFF